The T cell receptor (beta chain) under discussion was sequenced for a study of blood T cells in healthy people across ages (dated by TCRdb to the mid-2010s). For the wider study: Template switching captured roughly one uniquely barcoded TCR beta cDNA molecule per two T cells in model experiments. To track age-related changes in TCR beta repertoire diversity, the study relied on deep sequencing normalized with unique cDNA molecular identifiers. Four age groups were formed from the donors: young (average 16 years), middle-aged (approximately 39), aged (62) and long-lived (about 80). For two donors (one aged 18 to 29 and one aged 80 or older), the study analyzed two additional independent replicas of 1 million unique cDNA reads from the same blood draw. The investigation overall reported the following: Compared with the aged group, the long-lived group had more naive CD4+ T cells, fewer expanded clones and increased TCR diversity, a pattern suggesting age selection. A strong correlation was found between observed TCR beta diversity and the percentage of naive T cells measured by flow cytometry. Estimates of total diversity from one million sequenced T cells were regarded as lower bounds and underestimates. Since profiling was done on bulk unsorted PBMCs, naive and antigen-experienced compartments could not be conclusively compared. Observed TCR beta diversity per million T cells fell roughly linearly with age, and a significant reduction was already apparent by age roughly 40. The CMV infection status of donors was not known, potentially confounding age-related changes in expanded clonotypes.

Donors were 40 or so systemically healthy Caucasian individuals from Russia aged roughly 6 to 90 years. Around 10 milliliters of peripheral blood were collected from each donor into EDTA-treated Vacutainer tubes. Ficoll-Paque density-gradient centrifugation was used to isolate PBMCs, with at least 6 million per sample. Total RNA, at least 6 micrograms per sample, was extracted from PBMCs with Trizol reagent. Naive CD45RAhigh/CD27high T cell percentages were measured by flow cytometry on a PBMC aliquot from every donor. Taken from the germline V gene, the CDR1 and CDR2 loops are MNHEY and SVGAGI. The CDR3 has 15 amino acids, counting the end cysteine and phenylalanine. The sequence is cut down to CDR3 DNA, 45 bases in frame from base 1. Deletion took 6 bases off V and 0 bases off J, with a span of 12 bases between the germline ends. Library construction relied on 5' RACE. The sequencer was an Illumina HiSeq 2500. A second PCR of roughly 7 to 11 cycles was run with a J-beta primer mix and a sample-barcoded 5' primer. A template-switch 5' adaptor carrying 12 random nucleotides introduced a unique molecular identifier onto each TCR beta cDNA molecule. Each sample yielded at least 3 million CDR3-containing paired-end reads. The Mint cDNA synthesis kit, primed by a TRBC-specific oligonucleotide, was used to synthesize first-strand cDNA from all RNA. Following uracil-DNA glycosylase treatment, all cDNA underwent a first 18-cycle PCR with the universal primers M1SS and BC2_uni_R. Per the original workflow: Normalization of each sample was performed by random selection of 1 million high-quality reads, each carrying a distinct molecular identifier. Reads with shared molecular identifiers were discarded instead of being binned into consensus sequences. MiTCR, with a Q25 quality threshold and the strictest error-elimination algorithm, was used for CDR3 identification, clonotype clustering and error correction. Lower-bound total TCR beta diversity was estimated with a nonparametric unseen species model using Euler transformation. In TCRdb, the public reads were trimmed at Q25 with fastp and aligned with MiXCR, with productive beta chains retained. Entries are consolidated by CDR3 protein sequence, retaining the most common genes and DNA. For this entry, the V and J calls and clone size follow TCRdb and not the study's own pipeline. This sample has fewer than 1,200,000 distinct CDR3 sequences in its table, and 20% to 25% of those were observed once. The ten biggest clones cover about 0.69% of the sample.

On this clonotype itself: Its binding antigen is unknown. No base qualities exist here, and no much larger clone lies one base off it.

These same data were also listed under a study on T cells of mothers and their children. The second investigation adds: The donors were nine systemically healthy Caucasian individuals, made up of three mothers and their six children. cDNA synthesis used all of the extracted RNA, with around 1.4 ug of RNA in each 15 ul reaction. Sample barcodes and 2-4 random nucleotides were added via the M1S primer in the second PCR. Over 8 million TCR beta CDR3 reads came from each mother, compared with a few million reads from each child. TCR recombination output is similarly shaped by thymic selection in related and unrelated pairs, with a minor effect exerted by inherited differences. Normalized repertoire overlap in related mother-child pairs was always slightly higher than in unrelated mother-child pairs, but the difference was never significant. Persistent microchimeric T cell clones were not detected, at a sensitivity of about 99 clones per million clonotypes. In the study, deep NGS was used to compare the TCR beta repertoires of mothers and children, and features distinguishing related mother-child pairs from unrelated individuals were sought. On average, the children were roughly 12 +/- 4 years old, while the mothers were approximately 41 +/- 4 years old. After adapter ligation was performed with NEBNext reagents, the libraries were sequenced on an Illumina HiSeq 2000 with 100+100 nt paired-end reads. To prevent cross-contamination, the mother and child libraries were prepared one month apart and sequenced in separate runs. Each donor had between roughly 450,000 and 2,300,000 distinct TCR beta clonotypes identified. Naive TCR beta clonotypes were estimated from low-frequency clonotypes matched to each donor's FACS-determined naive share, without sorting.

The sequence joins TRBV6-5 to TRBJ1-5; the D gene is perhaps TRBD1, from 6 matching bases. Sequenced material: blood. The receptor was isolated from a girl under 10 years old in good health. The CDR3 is CASRRGGHSNQPQHF. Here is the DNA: TGTGCCAGCAGGAGGGGGGGCCATAGCAATCAGCCCCAGCATTTT.